Described below is a single TCR beta chain sequence and its context. Other nucleotide sequences from this sample produce the same CDR3. J lost 1 base, V lost 1 base, and 3 bases had no gene match. The germline V gene has CDR1 SGHTA and CDR2 FQGNSA. The CDR3 consists of 15 residues. The data were taken from a study of cytomegalovirus exposure and HLA in healthy donors. PCR involved 60 Vbeta and 13 Jbeta primers. Here immunoSEQ multiplex PCR was the method, and the copy in TCRdb shows in-frame clones only, minus some. This repertoire shows 60,000 to 70,000 clones, approximately 75% found once; its top ten account for around 7.6%.

The TCR comes from a man aged 60 to 75 in good health and CMV-seropositive. Sample: PBMCs. The chain carries TRBV7-2 and TRBJ1-1; the match to TRBD1 covers 7 bases. The CDR3 DNA reads TGTGCCAGCAGCTTAGGAGGGGGCAGGAACACTGAAGCTTTCTTT. Its translation: CASSLGGGRNTEAFF.